This T cell receptor beta chain was recovered during a study of blood T cell repertoires in COVID-19. The wider study: Acute and convalescent COVID-19 samples came from the United States, Italy and Spain.

Unmatched junction bases numbered 5, after V lost 4 bases and J lost 6 bases. The germline V gene encodes CDR1 SEHNR and CDR2 FQNEAQ (reference sequence). This CDR3 spans 14 amino acids. Study processing details: Reference gene primer amplification yielded estimated nucleated cell counts. The table came from immunoSEQ multiplex PCR; TCRdb's copy has only in-frame clones and leaves some out. V and J calls and clone size follow that table, whereas D and trimming were derived from the DNA. The sample yields some 100,000 clones, 70% to 90% seen once. Each recovered donor of Cohort 3 presented with two negative PCRs, clearance, or symptom resolution. This clone appeared a single time.

The clonotype originates from a woman aged 50 to 65 who had recovered from COVID-19. The chain links TRBV7-9 to TRBJ2-1, with 8 bases that match TRBD2. Sequenced sample: PBMCs or T cells enriched from blood (not recorded which). DNA for the CDR3: TGTGCCAGCAGCTCGGGGGGGCTCTCCAATGAGCAGTTCTTC. Protein sequence: CASSSGGLSNEQFF.